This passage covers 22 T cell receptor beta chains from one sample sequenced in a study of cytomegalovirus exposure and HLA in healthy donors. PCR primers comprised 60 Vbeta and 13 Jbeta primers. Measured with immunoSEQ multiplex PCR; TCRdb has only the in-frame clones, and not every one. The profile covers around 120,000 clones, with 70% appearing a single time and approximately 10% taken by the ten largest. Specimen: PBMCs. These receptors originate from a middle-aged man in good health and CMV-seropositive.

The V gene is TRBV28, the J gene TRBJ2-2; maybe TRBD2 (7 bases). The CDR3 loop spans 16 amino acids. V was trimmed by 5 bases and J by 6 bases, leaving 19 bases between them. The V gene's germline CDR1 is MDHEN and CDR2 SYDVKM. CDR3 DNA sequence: TGTGCCAGCAGTCCAGGGCGGGGGCGAGCGGCCGGGGAGCTGTTTTTT. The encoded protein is CASSPGRGRAAGELFF.

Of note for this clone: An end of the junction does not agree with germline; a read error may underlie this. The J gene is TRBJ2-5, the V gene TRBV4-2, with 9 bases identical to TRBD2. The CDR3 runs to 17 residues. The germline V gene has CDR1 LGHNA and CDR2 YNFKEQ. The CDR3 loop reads CASRQEGLAGPRKSQYF. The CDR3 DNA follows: TGTGCCAGCAGGCAAGAGGGGCTAGCGGGGCCTCGTAAGTCCCAGTACTTC.

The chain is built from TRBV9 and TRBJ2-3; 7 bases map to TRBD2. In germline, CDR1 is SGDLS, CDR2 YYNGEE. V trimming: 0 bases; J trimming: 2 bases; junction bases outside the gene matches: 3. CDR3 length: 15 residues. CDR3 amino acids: CASSVAGTNTDTQYF. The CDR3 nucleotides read TGTGCCAGCAGCGTAGCTGGGACTAACACAGATACGCAGTATTTT.

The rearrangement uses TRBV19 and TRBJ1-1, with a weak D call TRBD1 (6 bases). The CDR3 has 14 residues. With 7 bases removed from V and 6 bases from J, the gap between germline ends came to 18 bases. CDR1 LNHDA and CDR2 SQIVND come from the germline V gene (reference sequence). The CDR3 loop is CASTLTGYLSEAFF. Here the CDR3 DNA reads TGTGCCAGTACCCTTACAGGGTATTTGTCTGAAGCTTTCTTT.

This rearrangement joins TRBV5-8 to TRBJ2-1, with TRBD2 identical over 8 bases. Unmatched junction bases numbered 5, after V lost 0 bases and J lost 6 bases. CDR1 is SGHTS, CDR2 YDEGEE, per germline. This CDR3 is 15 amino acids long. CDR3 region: CASSLVGLVVNEQFF. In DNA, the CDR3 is TGTGCCAGCAGCTTGGTGGGACTAGTTGTCAATGAGCAGTTCTTC.

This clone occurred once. CDR3 sequence: CASSLSPNTGAGNTIYF. CDR3 bases: TGTGCCAGCAGCTTAAGCCCCAACACAGGGGCTGGAAACACCATATATTTT. J is TRBJ1-3 and V is TRBV7-8, with TRBD1 identical over 7 bases. This CDR3 region has 17 residues. V shed 2 bases and J 2 bases; nucleotides not matched to a gene: 9. CDR1 and CDR2 from the germline V gene are SGHVS and FQNEAQ.

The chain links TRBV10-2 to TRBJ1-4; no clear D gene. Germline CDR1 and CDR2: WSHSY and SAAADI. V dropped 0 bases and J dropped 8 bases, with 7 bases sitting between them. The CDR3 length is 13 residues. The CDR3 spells CASSESGREKLFF. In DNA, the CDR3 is TGCGCCAGCAGTGAGTCTGGGAGGGAAAAACTGTTTTTT.

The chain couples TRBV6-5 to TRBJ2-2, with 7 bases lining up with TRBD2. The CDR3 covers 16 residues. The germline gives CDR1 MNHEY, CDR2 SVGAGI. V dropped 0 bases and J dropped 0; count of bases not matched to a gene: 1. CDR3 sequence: CASSYSAGSNTGELFF. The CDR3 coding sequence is TGTGCCAGCAGTTACTCAGCGGGATCGAACACCGGGGAGCTGTTTTTT.

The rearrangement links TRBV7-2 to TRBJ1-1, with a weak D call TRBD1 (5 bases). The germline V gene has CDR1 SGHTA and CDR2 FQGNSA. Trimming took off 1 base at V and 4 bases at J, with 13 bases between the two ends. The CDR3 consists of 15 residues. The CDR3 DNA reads TGTGCCAGCAGCTTAGTTTCGGGGGTAGGCACTGAAGCTTTCTTT. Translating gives CASSLVSGVGTEAFF.

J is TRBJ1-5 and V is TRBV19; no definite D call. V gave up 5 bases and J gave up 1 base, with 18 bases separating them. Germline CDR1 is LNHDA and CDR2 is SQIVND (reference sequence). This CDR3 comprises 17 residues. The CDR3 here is CASSPEVVGESNQPQHF. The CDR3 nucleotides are TGTGCCAGTAGTCCTGAGGTAGTCGGTGAGAGCAATCAGCCCCAGCATTTT.

The CDR3 DNA follows: TGCGCCAGCAGTGACGGTCTAGCGGGAGCAGCCGAGCAGTTCTTC. As protein: CASSDGLAGAAEQFF. The V gene is TRBV10-1, the J gene TRBJ2-1; 10 nucleotides match TRBD2. Germline V lookup: CDR1 WNHNN, CDR2 SYGVQD (reference sequence). The V segment lost 3 bases and the J segment 10 bases; nucleotides outside the gene matches: 9. The CDR3 length is 15 residues.

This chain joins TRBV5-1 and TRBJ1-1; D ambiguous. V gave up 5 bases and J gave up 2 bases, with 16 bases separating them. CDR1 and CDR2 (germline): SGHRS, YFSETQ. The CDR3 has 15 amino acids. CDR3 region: CASSLTMRENTEAFF. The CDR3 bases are TGCGCCAGCAGTTTGACCATGAGGGAAAACACTGAAGCTTTCTTT.

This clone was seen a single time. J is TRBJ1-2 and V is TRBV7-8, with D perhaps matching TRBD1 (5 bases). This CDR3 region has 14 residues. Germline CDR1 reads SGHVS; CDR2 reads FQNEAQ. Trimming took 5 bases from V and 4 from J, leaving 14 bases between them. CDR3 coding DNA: TGTGCCAGCAGCCAACCGACAGAAGCCTATGGCTACACCTTC. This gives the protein CASSQPTEAYGYTF.

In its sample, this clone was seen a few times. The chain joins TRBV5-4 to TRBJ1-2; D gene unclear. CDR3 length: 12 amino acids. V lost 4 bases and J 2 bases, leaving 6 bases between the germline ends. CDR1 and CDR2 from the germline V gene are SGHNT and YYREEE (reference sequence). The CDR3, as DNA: TGTGCCAGCAGCCCCGGGAACTATGGCTACACCTTC. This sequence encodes CASSPGNYGYTF.

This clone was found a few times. The CDR3 is CASSLPLAANEQFF. CDR3 bases: TGTGCCAGCAGCTTGCCCCTAGCGGCGAATGAGCAGTTCTTC. The genes are TRBV5-4 and TRBJ2-1; TRBD2 matches 7 bases. The length of the CDR3 is 14 residues. The germline V gene encodes CDR1 SGHNT and CDR2 YYREEE (reference sequence). V lost 1 base, J lost 7 bases, and 5 bases stayed unmatched.

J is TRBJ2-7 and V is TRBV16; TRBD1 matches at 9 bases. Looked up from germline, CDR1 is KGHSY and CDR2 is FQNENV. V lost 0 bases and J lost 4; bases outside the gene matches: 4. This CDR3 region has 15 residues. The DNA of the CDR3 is TGTGCCAGCAGCCAATCTGGGACAGGGAGTTACGAGCAGTACTTC. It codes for CASSQSGTGSYEQYF.

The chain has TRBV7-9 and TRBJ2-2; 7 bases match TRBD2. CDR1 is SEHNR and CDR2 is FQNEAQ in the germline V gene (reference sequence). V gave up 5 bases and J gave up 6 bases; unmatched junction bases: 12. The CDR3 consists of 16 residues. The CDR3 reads CASSRGDGRWPGELFF. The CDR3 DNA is TGTGCCAGCAGCCGCGGAGACGGGAGGTGGCCCGGGGAGCTGTTTTTT.

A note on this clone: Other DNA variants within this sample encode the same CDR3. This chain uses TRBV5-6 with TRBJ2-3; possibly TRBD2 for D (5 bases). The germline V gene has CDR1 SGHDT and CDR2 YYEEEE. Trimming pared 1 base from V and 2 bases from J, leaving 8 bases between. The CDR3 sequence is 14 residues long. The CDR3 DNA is TGTGCCAGCAGCTTGCCCCGGGACACAGATACGCAGTATTTT. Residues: CASSLPRDTDTQYF.

CDR3 in amino acids: CASSLEGLAPSTDTQYF. The DNA of the CDR3 is TGTGCCAGCAGCTTAGAGGGACTAGCGCCTAGCACAGATACGCAGTATTTT. This rearrangement joins TRBV7-2 to TRBJ2-3; the match to TRBD2 covers 10 bases. The CDR3 spans 17 residues. The ends lost 1 base at V and 0 bases at J; junction bases unmatched: 4. From germline, CDR1 is SGHTA and CDR2 FQGNSA.

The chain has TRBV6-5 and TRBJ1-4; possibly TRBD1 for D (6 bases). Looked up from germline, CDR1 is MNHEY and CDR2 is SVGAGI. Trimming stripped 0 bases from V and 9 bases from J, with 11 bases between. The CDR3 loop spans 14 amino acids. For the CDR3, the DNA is TGTGCCAGCAGTTACTCAGGGGGGGAGCAAAAACTGTTTTTT. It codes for CASSYSGGEQKLFF.

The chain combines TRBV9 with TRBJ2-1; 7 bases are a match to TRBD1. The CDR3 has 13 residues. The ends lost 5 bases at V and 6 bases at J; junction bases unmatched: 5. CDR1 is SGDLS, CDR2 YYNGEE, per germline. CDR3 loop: CASRGTEGNEQFF. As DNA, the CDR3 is TGTGCCAGCAGGGGGACAGAGGGCAATGAGCAGTTCTTC. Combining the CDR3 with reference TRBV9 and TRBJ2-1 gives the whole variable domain DSGVTQTPKHLITATGQRVTLRCSPRSGDLSVYWYQQSLDQGLQFLIQYYNGEERAKGNILERFSAQQFPDLHSELNLSSLELGDSALYFCASRGTEGNEQFFGPGTRLTVL.

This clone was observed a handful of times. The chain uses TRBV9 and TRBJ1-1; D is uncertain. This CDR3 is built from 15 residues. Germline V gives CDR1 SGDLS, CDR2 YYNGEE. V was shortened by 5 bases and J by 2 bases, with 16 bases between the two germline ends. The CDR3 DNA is TGTGCCAGCAGTCCCAGGAACATTTTCAACACTGAAGCTTTCTTT. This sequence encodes CASSPRNIFNTEAFF.